The next 25 T cell receptor beta chains were all read from a single sample in a study of blood T cell repertoires in COVID-19. Here immunoSEQ multiplex PCR was the method, and the copy in TCRdb shows in-frame clones only, minus some. The table lists about 150,000 clones, 75% to 80% of them singletons, with roughly 1.5% in the top ten. The specimen sequenced was peripheral blood. The receptors shown here come from a man at least 80 years old with acute or convalescent COVID-19.

The chain recombines TRBV9 with TRBJ1-3; D gene ambiguous. V gave up 0 bases and J gave up 0 bases, with 10 bases separating them. Germline lookup yields CDR1 SGDLS and CDR2 YYNGEE. The CDR3 totals 16 residues. CDR3 in DNA: TGTGCCAGCAGCGTAGCGGCAGGCGCCTCTGGAAACACCATATATTTT. Amino acid sequence: CASSVAAGASGNTIYF.

This clone has just one count. V gene TRBV7-8 combines with J gene TRBJ2-7; 9 nucleotides match TRBD2. The CDR3 is 15 residues long. Germline values: CDR1 SGHVS, CDR2 FQNEAQ. The ends lost 5 bases at V and 3 bases at J; junction bases unmatched: 8. The CDR3 is CASSPQELAGYEQYF. The CDR3 DNA reads TGTGCCAGCAGCCCGCAAGAACTAGCGGGCTACGAGCAGTACTTC. The whole variable domain, remainder taken from reference TRBV7-8 and TRBJ2-7, is GAGVSQSPRYKVAKRGQDVALRCDPISGHVSLFWYQQALGQGPEFLTYFQNEAQLDKSGLPSDRFFAERPEGSVSTLKIQRTQQEDSAVYLCASSPQELAGYEQYFGPGTRLTVT.

The rearrangement uses TRBV5-4 and TRBJ1-6, with 7 bases matching TRBD1. Germline trimming cut 4 bases from V and 0 bases from J; bases unmatched to any gene: 4. The germline V gene encodes CDR1 SGHNT and CDR2 YYREEE (reference sequence). This CDR3 is built from 16 residues. DNA of the CDR3: TGTGCCAGCAGCCCGGGACAGTTCTCCTATAATTCACCCCTCCACTTT. Translated, it gives CASSPGQFSYNSPLHF.

This sequence joins TRBV19 and TRBJ2-7; perhaps D is TRBD1 or TRBD2 (10 bases each). The V gene's germline CDR1 is LNHDA and CDR2 SQIVND (reference sequence). The germline V and J ends were trimmed by 4 bases and 3 bases, with 28 bases remaining between them. The CDR3 spans 19 residues. The CDR3 spells CASSKDRGQPSGGIYEQYV. For the CDR3, the DNA is TGTGCCAGTAGTAAAGACAGGGGGCAACCTAGCGGGGGAATCTACGAGCAGTACGTC.

The rearrangement uses TRBV10-3 and TRBJ2-1; 8 bases are a match to TRBD1. Germline V gene sequence: CDR1 ENHRY, CDR2 SYGVKD. CDR3 length equals 11 residues. The V and J ends lost 3 bases and 13 bases, in that order; junction bases with no gene match: 2. This chain's CDR3 is CAISDQGAQFF. For the CDR3, the DNA is TGTGCCATCAGTGATCAGGGGGCTCAGTTCTTC.

The V call is TRBV11-3, the J call TRBJ2-5; D might be TRBD2 (6 bases). Germline V gene sequence: CDR1 SGHNT, CDR2 YENEEA. The germline V and J ends were trimmed by 1 base and 1 base, with 13 bases remaining between them. CDR3 length equals 16 residues. The CDR3, as DNA: TGTGCCAGCAGCTTAGGAGGGACTCTGGTCCAAGAGACCCAGTACTTC. Its translation is CASSLGGTLVQETQYF.

This chain links TRBV7-9 with TRBJ2-2; 9 bases are shared with TRBD1. This CDR3 region has 17 residues. Germline V gene data show CDR1 as SEHNR and CDR2 as FQNEAQ (reference sequence). V lost 5 bases, J lost 8 bases, and 15 bases stayed unmatched. The CDR3 DNA sequence: TGTGCCAGCAGCCCAATCACAGGGGGCCTATTCCTGGGGGAGCTGTTTTTT. This codes for CASSPITGGLFLGELFF.

CDR3 sequence reads: CATSRDLSRSGLNYEQYF. The CDR3, as DNA: TGTGCCACCAGCAGAGATCTCTCGAGATCAGGACTGAATTACGAGCAGTACTTC. This chain uses TRBV15 with TRBJ2-7; D may be TRBD2 (5 bases). Trimming took off 0 bases at V and 4 bases at J, with 22 bases between the two ends. This CDR3 spans 18 amino acids. Germline CDR1 LNHNV, CDR2 YYDKDF (reference sequence). Based on the CDR3 plus reference TRBV15 and TRBJ2-7, the full variable domain is DAMVIQNPRYQVTQFGKPVTLSCSQTLNHNVMYWYQQKSSQAPKLLFHYYDKDFNNEADTPDNFQSRRPNTSFCFLDIRSPGLGDTAMYLCATSRDLSRSGLNYEQYFGPGTRLTVT.

CDR3 coding DNA: TGTGCCAGCAGCCGGACAGTTTACGAGCAGTACGTC. It encodes CASSRTVYEQYV. The chain uses TRBV12-1 and TRBJ2-7; TRBD1 is the table's D call, not checked against the DNA. TRBV12-1 is deemed a pseudogene. This CDR3 is built from 12 residues.

The chain uses TRBV7-8 and TRBJ1-3, with a possible D match to TRBD1 (5 bases). CDR1 is SGHVS, CDR2 FQNEAQ, per germline. V lost 4 bases, J lost 4 bases, and 14 bases lay in between. The CDR3 loop spans 15 amino acids. The CDR3 DNA follows: TGTGCCAGCAGCTGGGGAGGGGTGGTCGGAAACACCATATATTTT. The encoded protein is CASSWGGVVGNTIYF.

Regarding this clone: At one end the junction does not follow the germline gene, possibly because of a read error. J is TRBJ1-2 and V is TRBV20-1, with D possibly being TRBD1 (5 bases). This CDR3 comprises 11 residues. Germline V lookup: CDR1 DFQATT, CDR2 SNEGSKA (reference sequence). This CDR3 is CSARDGGEKAF. The CDR3, as DNA: TGCAGTGCTAGAGATGGGGGGGAGAAGGCCTTC.

This chain uses TRBV7-8 with TRBJ2-1; D unresolved. CDR3 size: 16 residues. V dropped 3 bases and J dropped 0 bases, with 12 bases sitting between them. The germline CDR1 and CDR2 sequences are SGHVS and FQNEAQ. This chain's CDR3 is CASSFLGRSSYNEQFF. Here the CDR3 DNA reads TGTGCCAGCAGCTTCTTGGGCAGGTCCTCCTACAATGAGCAGTTCTTC.

The chain combines TRBV11-3 with TRBJ1-6; 9 bases line up with TRBD1. There are 18 residues in the CDR3. Losses at the gene ends were 3 bases for V and 6 bases for J; bases not matched to a gene: 12. Germline values: CDR1 SGHNT, CDR2 YENEEA. CDR3 nucleotides: TGTGCCAGCAGCTTTACCGGGACAGGGTTGGGTAGTAATTCACCCCTCCACTTT. Translating gives CASSFTGTGLGSNSPLHF.

The chain carries TRBV5-1 and TRBJ2-1; D not certain. The V gene's germline CDR1 is SGHRS and CDR2 YFSETQ. The CDR3 consists of 12 residues. The V and J ends lost 0 bases and 6 bases respectively, with 4 bases between them. CDR3 sequence reads: CASSLVVNEQFF. The CDR3 DNA is TGCGCCAGCAGCTTGGTAGTCAATGAGCAGTTCTTC.

This clone was seen more than once but under ten times. The rearrangement joins TRBV20-1 to TRBJ1-2, with D hard to call. The CDR3 covers 14 residues. V was clipped by 3 bases and J by 0 bases, with 11 bases between them. Germline V CDR1 and CDR2: DFQATT, SNEGSKA (reference sequence). DNA for the CDR3: TGCAGTGCTAGTTCGGCGGGAGCTAACTATGGCTACACCTTC. This codes for CSASSAGANYGYTF.

This clone has ten or more counts. The V call is TRBV27, the J call TRBJ2-1, with TRBD1 identical over 8 bases. The CDR3 consists of 13 residues. Germline values: CDR1 MNHEY, CDR2 SMNVEV (reference sequence). J lost 7 bases, V lost 3 bases, and 2 bases had no gene match. In DNA, the CDR3 is TGTGCCAGCAGTTTCGGACAGGGAAATGAGCAGTTCTTC. As protein: CASSFGQGNEQFF.

The V gene is TRBV19, the J gene TRBJ1-1; maybe TRBD1 (5 bases). Per the germline V gene, CDR1 is LNHDA and CDR2 is SQIVND (reference sequence). The CDR3 runs to 13 residues. V lost 2 bases to trimming and J lost 9 bases, with 13 bases between them. The CDR3 loop reads CASSISAGRQAFF. DNA for the CDR3: TGTGCCAGTAGTATATCGGCAGGGCGGCAAGCTTTCTTT.

The chain employs TRBV24-1 and TRBJ1-3; D ambiguous. Germline V gene lookup returns CDR1 KGHDR and CDR2 SFDVKD. The germline V and J ends were trimmed by 2 bases and 0 bases, with 7 bases remaining between them. CDR3 length equals 15 residues. The CDR3 DNA reads TGTGCCACCAGTGATTCAAGGAGCTCTGGAAACACCATATATTTT. Protein sequence: CATSDSRSSGNTIYF.

V usage is TRBV30 and J usage is TRBJ2-7; TRBD1 aligns across 7 bases. The CDR3 extends over 15 amino acids. Germline V gene data show CDR1 as GTSNPN and CDR2 as SVGIG (reference sequence). J was trimmed by 0 bases and V by 2 bases; bases with no gene match: 7. In nucleotides, the CDR3 is TGTGCCTGGAGTCCACCTGGGACAGTCTCCTACGAGCAGTACTTC. Amino acids: CAWSPPGTVSYEQYF.

This clone has only a few counts. The chain uses TRBV30 and TRBJ2-7; 7 nucleotides line up with TRBD2. Looked up from germline, CDR1 is GTSNPN and CDR2 is SVGIG (reference sequence). The CDR3 covers 13 residues. The V gene end was trimmed by 4 bases and the J gene end by 8 bases; junction bases not matched to a gene: 11. The CDR3 DNA reads as TGTGCCTGGACGGAGCCGGGGGGAGTCAAGCAGTACTTC. It translates to CAWTEPGGVKQYF.

J is TRBJ1-2 and V is TRBV4-2; 8 bases match TRBD1. V shed 0 bases, J shed 2 bases, and the junction held 2 bases outside the gene matches. There are 15 residues in the CDR3. Germline loops: CDR1 LGHNA, CDR2 YNFKEQ. The CDR3 sequence: CASSQEGQANYGYTF. The CDR3 bases are TGTGCCAGCAGCCAAGAGGGACAGGCGAACTATGGCTACACCTTC.

The chain recombines TRBV20-1 with TRBJ2-1, with 15 bases identical to TRBD2. The CDR3 contains 17 residues. The germline V gene has CDR1 DFQATT and CDR2 SNEGSKA (reference sequence). V lost 3 bases to trimming and J lost 5 bases; unmatched junction nucleotides: 8. CDR3 protein: CSASGLAGGLSHNEQFF. The CDR3 DNA reads as TGCAGTGCTAGTGGACTAGCGGGGGGGCTAAGTCACAATGAGCAGTTCTTC.

V and J are TRBV10-1 and TRBJ2-3; D gene ambiguous. Trimming left V 4 bases short and J 3 bases short, with 5 bases between. CDR1 is WNHNN, CDR2 SYGVQD, per germline (reference sequence). The CDR3 spans 12 residues. CDR3 residues: CASSARTDTQYF. The CDR3 DNA is TGCGCCAGCAGTGCGCGAACAGATACGCAGTATTTT.

The chain has TRBV4-3 and TRBJ2-7, with a possible D match to TRBD1 (6 bases). CDR1 is LGHNA, CDR2 YSLEER, per germline. The CDR3 is 17 residues long. The V gene lost 4 bases and the J gene lost 2 bases, with 21 bases spanning the gap. This chain's CDR3 is CASSLYPDGQTTYEQYF. For the CDR3, the DNA is TGCGCCAGCAGCCTCTACCCTGACGGACAGACCACCTACGAGCAGTACTTC.

The sample holds one count of this clone. The chain combines TRBV6-1 with TRBJ2-5; D gene ambiguous. Germline lookup yields CDR1 MNHNS and CDR2 SASEGT. V lost 0 bases and J lost 5, with 7 bases in between. The CDR3 sequence is 13 residues long. Here the CDR3 DNA reads TGTGCCAGCAGTGAAGCCCCGAGGGAGACCCAGTACTTC. Its translation: CASSEAPRETQYF.